The 3 T cell receptor beta chains listed next were all sequenced from one sample in a study of blood T cell repertoires in COVID-19 (dated by TCRdb to about 2020). Library prep was done by the immunoSEQ multiplex PCR assay. In its TCRdb copy, this immuneACCESS table keeps in-frame sequences only and misses some clones. Where compared with another copy, unresolved V genes explain less than half of these, and the others have no known cause. This sample has about 480,000 clones in its table, and roughly 90% of those were observed once. About 2% of the sample goes to the ten largest clones. What was sequenced was PBMCs or T cells enriched from blood (not recorded which). The origin of the receptors is a woman in her thirties or forties who had recovered from COVID-19.

The chain has TRBV24-1 and TRBJ1-2, with 7 bases fitting TRBD1. Germline lookup yields CDR1 KGHDR and CDR2 SFDVKD. Trimming at V came to 1 base and at J to 4 bases, leaving 5 bases not matched to a gene. The CDR3 has 15 amino acids. The CDR3 loop reads CATSDFLGGVYGYTF. The CDR3 DNA is TGTGCCACCAGTGATTTTCTAGGGGGCGTCTATGGCTACACCTTC.

The V gene is TRBV28, the J gene TRBJ1-2; D unclear. Germline CDR1 reads MDHEN; CDR2 reads SYDVKM. Deletions cut 1 base from V and 6 bases from J, with 15 bases between. This CDR3 has 15 residues. This CDR3 is CASSLSGEWFNGYTF. The DNA of the CDR3 is TGTGCCAGCAGTTTATCCGGGGAGTGGTTTAATGGCTACACCTTC.

This clone has a single count. The chain joins TRBV7-2 to TRBJ1-6, with a tentative D call TRBD1 (6 bases). CDR1 and CDR2 from the germline V gene are SGHTA and FQGNSA. The germline V and J ends were trimmed by 0 bases and 5 bases, with 17 bases remaining between them. There are 18 residues in the CDR3. The CDR3 here is CASSLAGKGRGDNSPLHF. The CDR3 nucleotides read TGTGCCAGCAGCTTAGCGGGAAAAGGCAGGGGAGATAATTCACCCCTCCACTTT. Supplemented by reference TRBV7-2 and TRBJ1-6, the full variable domain reads GAGVSQSPSNKVTEKGKDVELRCDPISGHTALYWYRQSLGQGLEFLIYFQGNSAPDKSGLPSDRFSAERTGGSVSTLTIQRTQQEDSAVYLCASSLAGKGRGDNSPLHFGNGTRLTVT.